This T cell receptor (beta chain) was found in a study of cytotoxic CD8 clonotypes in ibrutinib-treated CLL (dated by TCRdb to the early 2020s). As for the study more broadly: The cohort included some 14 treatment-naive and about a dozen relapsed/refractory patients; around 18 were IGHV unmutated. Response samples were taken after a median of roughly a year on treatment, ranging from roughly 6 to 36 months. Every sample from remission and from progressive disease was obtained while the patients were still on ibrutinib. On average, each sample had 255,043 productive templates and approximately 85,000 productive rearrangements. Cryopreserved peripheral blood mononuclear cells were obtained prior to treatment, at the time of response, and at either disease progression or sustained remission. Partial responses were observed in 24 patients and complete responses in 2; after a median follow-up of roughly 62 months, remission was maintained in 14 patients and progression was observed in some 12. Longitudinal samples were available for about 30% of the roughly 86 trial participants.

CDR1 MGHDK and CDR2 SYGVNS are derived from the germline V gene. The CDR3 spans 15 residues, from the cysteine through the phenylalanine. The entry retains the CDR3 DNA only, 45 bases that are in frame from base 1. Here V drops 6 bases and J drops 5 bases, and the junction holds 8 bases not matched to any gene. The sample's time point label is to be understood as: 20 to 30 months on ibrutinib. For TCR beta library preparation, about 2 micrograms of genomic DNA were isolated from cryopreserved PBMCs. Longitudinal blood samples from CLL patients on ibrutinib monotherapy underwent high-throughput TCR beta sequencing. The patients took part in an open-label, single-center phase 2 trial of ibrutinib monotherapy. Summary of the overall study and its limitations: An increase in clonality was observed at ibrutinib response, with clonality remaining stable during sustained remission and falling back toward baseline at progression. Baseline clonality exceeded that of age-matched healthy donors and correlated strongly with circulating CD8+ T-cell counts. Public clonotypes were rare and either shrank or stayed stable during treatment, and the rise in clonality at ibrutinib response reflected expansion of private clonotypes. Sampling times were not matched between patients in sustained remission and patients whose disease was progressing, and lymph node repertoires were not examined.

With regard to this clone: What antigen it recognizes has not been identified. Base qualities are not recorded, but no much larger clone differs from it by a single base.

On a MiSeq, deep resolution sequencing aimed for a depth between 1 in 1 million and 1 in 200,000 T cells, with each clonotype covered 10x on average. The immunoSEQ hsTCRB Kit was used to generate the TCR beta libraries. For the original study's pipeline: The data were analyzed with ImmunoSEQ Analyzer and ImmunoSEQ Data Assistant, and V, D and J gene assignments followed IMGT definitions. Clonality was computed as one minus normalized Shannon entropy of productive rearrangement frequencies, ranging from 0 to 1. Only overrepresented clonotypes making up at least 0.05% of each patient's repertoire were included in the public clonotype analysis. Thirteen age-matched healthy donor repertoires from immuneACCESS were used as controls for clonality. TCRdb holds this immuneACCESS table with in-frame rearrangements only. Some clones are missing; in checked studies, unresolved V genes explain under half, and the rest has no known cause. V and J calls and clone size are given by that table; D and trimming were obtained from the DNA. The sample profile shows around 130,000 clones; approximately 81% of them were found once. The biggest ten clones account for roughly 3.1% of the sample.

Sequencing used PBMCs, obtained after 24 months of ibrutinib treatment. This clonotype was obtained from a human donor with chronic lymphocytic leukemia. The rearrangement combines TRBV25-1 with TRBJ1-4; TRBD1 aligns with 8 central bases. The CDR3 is CASSDQGQENEKLFF. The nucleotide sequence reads TGTGCCAGCAGCGACCAGGGACAGGAAAATGAAAAACTGTTTTTT.